The clone carrying this T cell receptor (beta chain) was counted many times. cDNA was made from 500 ng RNA using alpha and beta constant primers. Using multiplexing indices, alpha and beta chain libraries were generated apart by chain-specific third strand synthesis. The library had 12-nucleotide molecular identifiers formed by two random hexamers joined together. A short first PCR added P5 and P7 adapter elements and a second index. One entry per CDR3 protein, called by TCRdb with MiXCR from the 5' RACE reads. The data contain more than 15,000 distinct CDR3 sequences, around 5.5% of them singletons. These data are taken from a study of HIV-infected patients and healthy controls. V shed 1 base and J shed 1 base, with 6 bases lying between them. The CDR3 length is 14 residues. CDR1 SGHTA and CDR2 FQGNSA come from the germline V gene. All unsorted peripheral T cells were captured because whole blood was used without fractionation.

This rearrangement joins TRBV7-2 to TRBJ2-3; unclear D gene. The specimen was blood. The source of this sequence is an adult in good health. DNA of the CDR3: TGTGCCAGCAGCTTAGTCTCCCGCACAGATACGCAGTATTTT. Its translation: CASSLVSRTDTQYF.